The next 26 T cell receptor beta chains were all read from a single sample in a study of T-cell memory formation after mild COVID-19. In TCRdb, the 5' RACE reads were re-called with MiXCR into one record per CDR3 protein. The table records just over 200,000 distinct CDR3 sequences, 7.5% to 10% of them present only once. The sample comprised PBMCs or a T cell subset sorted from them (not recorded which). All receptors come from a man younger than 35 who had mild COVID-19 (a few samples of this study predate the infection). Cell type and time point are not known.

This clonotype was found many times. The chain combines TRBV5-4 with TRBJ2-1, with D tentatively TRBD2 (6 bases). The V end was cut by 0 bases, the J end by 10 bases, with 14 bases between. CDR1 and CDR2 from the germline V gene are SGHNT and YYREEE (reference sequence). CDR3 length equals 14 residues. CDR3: CASSLGDGGPEQFF. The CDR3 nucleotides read TGTGCCAGCAGCTTGGGGGACGGGGGTCCCGAGCAGTTCTTC.

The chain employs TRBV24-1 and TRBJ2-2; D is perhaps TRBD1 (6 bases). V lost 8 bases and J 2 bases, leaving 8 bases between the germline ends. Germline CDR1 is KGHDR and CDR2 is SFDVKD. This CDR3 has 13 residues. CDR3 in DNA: TGTGCCACCAAGGACAGTAACACCGGGGAGCTGTTTTTT. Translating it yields CATKDSNTGELFF.

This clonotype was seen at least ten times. CDR3 region: CASSRRPRQGATNEKLFF. The CDR3 region has the DNA TGTGCCAGCAGCCGCAGACCTAGACAGGGAGCAACTAATGAAAAACTGTTTTTT. The gene calls are TRBV7-8 and TRBJ1-4, with 7 positions matching TRBD1. J lost 0 bases, V lost 5 bases, and 12 bases had no gene match. CDR1 and CDR2 from the germline V gene are SGHVS and FQNEAQ. This CDR3 contains 18 residues. Drawing the rest from reference TRBV7-8 and TRBJ1-4, the complete variable domain is GAGVSQSPRYKVAKRGQDVALRCDPISGHVSLFWYQQALGQGPEFLTYFQNEAQLDKSGLPSDRFFAERPEGSVSTLKIQRTQQEDSAVYLCASSRRPRQGATNEKLFFGSGTQLSVL.

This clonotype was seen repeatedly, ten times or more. The CDR3: CASSPGGSNNEQFF. The CDR3 region has the DNA TGTGCCAGCAGCCCTGGAGGCTCGAACAATGAGCAGTTCTTC. V usage is TRBV7-2 and J usage is TRBJ2-1, with a tentative D call TRBD2 (5 bases). Germline-derived CDR1 and CDR2 are SGHTA and FQGNSA. V was shortened by 5 bases and J by 5 bases, with 13 bases between the two germline ends. The CDR3 is made up of 14 amino acids.

The CDR3 DNA reads as TGCGCCAGCAGCCGGGGACTAGCGGGGGCCGAGTCCTACGAGCAGTACTTC. It codes for CASSRGLAGAESYEQYF. The chain uses TRBV5-1 and TRBJ2-7, with 14 bases lining up with TRBD2. The CDR3 contains 17 residues. From germline, CDR1 is SGHRS and CDR2 YFSETQ. Trimming cost V 4 bases and J 1 base; bases outside gene matches: 7.

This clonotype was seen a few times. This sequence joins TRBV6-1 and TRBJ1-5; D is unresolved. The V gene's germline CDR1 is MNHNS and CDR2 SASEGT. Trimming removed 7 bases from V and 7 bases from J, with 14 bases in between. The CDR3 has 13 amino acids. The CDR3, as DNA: TGTGCCAGCACCAAGAACTGGAACCAGCCCCAGCATTTT. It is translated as CASTKNWNQPQHF.

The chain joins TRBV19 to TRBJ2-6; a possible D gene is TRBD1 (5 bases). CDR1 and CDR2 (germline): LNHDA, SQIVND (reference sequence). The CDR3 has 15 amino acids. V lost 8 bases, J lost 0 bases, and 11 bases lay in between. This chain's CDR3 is CASLDTSSGANVLTF. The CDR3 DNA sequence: TGTGCCAGTTTGGACACCAGCTCTGGGGCCAACGTCCTGACTTTC.

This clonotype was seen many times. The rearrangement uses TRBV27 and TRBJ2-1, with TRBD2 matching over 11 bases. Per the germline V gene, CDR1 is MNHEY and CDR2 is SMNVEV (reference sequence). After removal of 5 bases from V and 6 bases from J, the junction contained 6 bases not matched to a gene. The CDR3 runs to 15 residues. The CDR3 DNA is TGTGCCAGCAGTCCCCTAGCGGGGGGTCCCAATGAGCAGTTCTTC. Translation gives CASSPLAGGPNEQFF.

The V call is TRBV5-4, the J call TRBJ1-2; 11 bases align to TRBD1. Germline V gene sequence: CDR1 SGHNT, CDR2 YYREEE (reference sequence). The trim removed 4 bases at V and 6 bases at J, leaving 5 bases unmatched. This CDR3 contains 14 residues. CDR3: CASSTRDRGDGYTF. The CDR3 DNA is TGTGCCAGCAGCACCCGGGACAGGGGGGATGGCTACACCTTC.

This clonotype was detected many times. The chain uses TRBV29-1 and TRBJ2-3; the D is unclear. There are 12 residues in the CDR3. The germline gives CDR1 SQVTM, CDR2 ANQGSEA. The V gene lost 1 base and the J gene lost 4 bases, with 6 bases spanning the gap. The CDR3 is CSVEGGSDTQYF. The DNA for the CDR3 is TGCAGCGTTGAAGGGGGATCAGATACGCAGTATTTT.

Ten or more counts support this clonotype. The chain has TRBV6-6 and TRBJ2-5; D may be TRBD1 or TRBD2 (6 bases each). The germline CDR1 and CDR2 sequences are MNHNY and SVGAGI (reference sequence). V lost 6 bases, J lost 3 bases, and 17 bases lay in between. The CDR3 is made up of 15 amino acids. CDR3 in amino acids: CASRPQGGPEETQYF. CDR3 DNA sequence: TGTGCCAGCAGACCCCAAGGGGGGCCGGAAGAGACCCAGTACTTC.

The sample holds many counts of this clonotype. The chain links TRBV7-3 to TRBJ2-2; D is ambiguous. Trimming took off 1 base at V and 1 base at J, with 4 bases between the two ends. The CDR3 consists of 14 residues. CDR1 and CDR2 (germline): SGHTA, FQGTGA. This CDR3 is CASSLSRNTGELFF. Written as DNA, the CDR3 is TGTGCCAGCAGCTTAAGCAGGAACACCGGGGAGCTGTTTTTT.

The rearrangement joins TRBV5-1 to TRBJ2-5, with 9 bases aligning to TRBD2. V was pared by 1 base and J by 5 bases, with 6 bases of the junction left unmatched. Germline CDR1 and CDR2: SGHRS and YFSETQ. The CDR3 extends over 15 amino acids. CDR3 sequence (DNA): TGCGCCAGCAGCTTGTTAGCGGGGGTCCGGGAGACCCAGTACTTC. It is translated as CASSLLAGVRETQYF. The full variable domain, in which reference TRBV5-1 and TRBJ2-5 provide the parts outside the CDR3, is KAGVTQTPRYLIKTRGQQVTLSCSPISGHRSVSWYQQTPGQGLQFLFEYFSETQRNKGNFPGRFSGRQFSNSRSEMNVSTLELGDSALYLCASSLLAGVRETQYFGPGTRLLVL.

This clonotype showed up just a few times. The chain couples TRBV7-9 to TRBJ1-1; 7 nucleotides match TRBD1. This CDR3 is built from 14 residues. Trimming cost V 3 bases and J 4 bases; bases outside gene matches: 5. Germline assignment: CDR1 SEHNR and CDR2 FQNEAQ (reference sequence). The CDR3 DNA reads TGTGCCAGCAGCTTTACCAGGGGGGGCACTGAAGCTTTCTTT. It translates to CASSFTRGGTEAFF. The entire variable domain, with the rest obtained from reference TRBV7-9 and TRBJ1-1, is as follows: DTGVSQNPRHKITKRGQNVTFRCDPISEHNRLYWYRQTLGQGPEFLTYFQNEAQLEKSRLLSDRFSAERPKGSFSTLEIQRTEQGDSAMYLCASSFTRGGTEAFFGQGTRLTVV.

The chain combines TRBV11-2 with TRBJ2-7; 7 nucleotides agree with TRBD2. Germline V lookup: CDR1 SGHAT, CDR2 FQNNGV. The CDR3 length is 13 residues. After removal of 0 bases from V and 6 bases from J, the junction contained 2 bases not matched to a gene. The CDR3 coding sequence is TGTGCCAGCAGCTTAGAGAGGACTAGCGAGCAGTACGTC. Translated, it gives CASSLERTSEQYV.

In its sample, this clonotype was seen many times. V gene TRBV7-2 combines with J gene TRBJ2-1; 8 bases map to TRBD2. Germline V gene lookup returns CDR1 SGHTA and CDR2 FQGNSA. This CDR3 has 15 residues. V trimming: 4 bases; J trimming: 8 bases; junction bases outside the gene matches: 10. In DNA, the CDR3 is TGTGCCAGCAGCTCATTCGCGGGGGGTGAGGATGAGCAGTTCTTC. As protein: CASSSFAGGEDEQFF.

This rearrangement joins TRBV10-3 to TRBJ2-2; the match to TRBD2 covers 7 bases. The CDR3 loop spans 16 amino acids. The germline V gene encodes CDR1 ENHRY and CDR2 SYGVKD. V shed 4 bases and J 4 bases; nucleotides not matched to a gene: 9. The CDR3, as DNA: TGTGCCATCAGTGGGGAGGGGTCACCGTTCACCGGGGAGCTGTTTTTT. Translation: CAISGEGSPFTGELFF.

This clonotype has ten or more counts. The CDR3 sequence: CASSSSGANVLTF. CDR3 in DNA: TGTGCCAGCAGTTCCTCTGGGGCCAACGTCCTGACTTTC. The chain joins TRBV12-3 or TRBV12-4 to TRBJ2-6; D gene ambiguous. The V end was cut by 4 bases, the J end by 0 bases, with 1 base between. The CDR3 has 13 residues.

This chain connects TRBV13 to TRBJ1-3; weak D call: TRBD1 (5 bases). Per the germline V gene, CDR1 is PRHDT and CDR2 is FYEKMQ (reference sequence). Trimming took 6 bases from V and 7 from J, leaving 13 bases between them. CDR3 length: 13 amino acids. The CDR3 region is CASRGEVVNTIYF. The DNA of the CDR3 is TGTGCCAGCAGAGGGGAGGTGGTTAACACCATATATTTT.

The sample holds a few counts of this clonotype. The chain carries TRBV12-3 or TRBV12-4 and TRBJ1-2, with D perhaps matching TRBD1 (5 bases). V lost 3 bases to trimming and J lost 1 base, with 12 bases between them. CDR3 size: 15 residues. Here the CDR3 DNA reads TGTGCCAGCAGTTTGTTGGGGCGCGGTAACTATGGCTACACCTTC. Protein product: CASSLLGRGNYGYTF.

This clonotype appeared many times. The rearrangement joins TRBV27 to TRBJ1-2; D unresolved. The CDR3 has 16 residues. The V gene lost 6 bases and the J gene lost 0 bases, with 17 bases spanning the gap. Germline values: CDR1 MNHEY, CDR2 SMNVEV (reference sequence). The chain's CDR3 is CASRGLWGEPNYGYTF. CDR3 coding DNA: TGTGCCAGCAGGGGATTGTGGGGAGAGCCTAACTATGGCTACACCTTC.

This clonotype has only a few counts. The CDR3 spells CASSQDLRQFTNEKLFF. The CDR3, as DNA: TGCGCCAGCAGCCAAGATCTCCGACAGTTCACGAATGAAAAACTGTTTTTT. The gene calls are TRBV4-3 and TRBJ1-4, with D possibly matching TRBD1 (5 bases). The CDR3 is 17 residues long. The V end was cut by 0 bases, the J end by 5 bases, with 16 bases between. Germline CDR1 reads LGHNA; CDR2 reads YSLEER.

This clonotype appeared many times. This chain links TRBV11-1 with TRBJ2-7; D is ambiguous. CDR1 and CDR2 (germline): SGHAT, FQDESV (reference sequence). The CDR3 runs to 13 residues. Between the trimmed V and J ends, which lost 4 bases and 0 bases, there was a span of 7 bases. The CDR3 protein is CASSWRSSYEQYF. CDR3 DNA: TGTGCCAGCAGCTGGCGGAGCTCCTACGAGCAGTACTTC.

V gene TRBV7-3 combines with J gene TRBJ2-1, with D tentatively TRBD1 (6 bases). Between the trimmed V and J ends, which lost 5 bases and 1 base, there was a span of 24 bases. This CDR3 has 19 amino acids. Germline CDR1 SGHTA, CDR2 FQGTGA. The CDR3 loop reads CASSRIPGQGSSSYNEQFF. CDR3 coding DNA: TGTGCCAGCAGCCGGATCCCGGGACAAGGGTCATCGTCCTACAATGAGCAGTTCTTC.

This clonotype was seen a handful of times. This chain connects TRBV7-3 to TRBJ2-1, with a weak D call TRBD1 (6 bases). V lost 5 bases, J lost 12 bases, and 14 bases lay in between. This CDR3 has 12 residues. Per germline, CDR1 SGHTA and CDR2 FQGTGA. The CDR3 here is CASSGYGGLQFF. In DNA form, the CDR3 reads TGTGCCAGCAGCGGCTATGGGGGCTTGCAGTTCTTC. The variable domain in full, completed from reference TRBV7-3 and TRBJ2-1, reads GAGVSQTPSNKVTEKGKYVELRCDPISGHTALYWYRQSLGQGPEFLIYFQGTGAADDSGLPNDRFFAVRPEGSVSTLKIQRTERGDSAVYLCASSGYGGLQFFGPGTRLTVL.

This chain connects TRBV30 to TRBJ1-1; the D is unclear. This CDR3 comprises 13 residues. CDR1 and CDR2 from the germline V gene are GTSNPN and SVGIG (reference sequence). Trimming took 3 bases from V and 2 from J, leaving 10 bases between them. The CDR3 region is CAWSQVLNTEAFF. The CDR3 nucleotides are TGTGCCTGGAGCCAGGTTCTTAACACTGAAGCTTTCTTT.